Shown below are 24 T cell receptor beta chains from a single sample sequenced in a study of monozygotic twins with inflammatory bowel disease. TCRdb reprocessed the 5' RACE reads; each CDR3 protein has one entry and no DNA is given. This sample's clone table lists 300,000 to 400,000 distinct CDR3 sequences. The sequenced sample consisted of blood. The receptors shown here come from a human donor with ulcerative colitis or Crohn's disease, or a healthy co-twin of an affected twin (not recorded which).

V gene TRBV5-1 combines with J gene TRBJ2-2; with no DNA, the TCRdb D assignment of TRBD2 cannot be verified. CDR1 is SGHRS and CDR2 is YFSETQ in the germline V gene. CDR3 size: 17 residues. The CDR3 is CASSLGPASGSAGELFF. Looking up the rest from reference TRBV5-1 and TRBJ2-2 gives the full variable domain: KAGVTQTPRYLIKTRGQQVTLSCSPISGHRSVSWYQQTPGQGLQFLFEYFSETQRNKGNFPGRFSGRQFSNSRSEMNVSTLELGDSALYLCASSLGPASGSAGELFFGEGSRLTVL.

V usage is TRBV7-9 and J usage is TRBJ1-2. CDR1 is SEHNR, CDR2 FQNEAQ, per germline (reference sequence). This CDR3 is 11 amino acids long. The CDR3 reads CASSPNDGYTF. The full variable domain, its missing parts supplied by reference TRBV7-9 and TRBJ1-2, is DTGVSQNPRHKITKRGQNVTFRCDPISEHNRLYWYRQTLGQGPEFLTYFQNEAQLEKSRLLSDRFSAERPKGSFSTLEIQRTEQGDSAMYLCASSPNDGYTFGSGTRLTVV.

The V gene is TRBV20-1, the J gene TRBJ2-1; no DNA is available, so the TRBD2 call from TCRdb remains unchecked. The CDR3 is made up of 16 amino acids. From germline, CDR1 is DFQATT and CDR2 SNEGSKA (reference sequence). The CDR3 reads CSARPSGRRIANEQFF.

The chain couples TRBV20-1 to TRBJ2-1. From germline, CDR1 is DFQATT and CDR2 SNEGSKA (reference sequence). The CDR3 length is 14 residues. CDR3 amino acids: CSATNKALHNEQFF.

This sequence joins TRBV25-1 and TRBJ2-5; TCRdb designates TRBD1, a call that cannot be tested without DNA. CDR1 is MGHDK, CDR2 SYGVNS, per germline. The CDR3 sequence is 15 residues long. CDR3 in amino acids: CASSERTGGKETQYF.

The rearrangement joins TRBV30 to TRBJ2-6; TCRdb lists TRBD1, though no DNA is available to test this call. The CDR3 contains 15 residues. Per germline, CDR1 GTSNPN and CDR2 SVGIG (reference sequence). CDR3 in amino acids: CATRFLSSGANVLTF.

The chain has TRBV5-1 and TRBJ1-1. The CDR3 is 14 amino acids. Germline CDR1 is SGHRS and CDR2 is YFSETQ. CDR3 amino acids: CASSLARGGTEAFF.

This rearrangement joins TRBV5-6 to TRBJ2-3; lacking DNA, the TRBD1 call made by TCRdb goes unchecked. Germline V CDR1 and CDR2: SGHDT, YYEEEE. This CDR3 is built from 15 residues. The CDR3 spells CASSFEGARTDTQYF.

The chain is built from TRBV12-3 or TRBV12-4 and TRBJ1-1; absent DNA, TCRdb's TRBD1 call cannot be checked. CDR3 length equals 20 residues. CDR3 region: CASSPLLLGAGRDMNTEAFF.

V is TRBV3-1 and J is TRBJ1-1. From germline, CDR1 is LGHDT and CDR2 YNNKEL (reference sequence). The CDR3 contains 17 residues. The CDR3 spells CASSQVGGWGPSRWAFF. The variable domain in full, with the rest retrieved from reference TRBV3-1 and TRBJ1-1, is DTAVSQTPKYLVTQMGNDKSIKCEQNLGHDTMYWYKQDSKKFLKIMFSYNNKELIINETVPNRFSPKSPDKAHLNLHINSLELGDSAVYFCASSQVGGWGPSRWAFFGQGTRLTVV.

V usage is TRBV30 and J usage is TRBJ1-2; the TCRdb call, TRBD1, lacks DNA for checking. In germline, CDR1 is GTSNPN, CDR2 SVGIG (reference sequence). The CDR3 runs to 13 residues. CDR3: CAWSVAAPGGYTF.

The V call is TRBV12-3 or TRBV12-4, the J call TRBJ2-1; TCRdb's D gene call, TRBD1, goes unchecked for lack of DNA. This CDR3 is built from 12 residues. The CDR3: CASSLTVYEQFF.

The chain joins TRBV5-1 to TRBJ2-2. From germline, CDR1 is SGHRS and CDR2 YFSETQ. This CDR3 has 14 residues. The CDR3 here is CASSQFVNTGELFF. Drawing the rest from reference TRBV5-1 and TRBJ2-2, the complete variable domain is KAGVTQTPRYLIKTRGQQVTLSCSPISGHRSVSWYQQTPGQGLQFLFEYFSETQRNKGNFPGRFSGRQFSNSRSEMNVSTLELGDSALYLCASSQFVNTGELFFGEGSRLTVL.

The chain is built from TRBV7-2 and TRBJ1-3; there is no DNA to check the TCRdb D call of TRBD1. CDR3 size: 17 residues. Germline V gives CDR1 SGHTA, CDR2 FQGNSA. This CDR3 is CASSFSPATGNGNTIYF. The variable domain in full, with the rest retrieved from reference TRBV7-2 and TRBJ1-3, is GAGVSQSPSNKVTEKGKDVELRCDPISGHTALYWYRQSLGQGLEFLIYFQGNSAPDKSGLPSDRFSAERTGGSVSTLTIQRTQQEDSAVYLCASSFSPATGNGNTIYFGEGSWLTVV.

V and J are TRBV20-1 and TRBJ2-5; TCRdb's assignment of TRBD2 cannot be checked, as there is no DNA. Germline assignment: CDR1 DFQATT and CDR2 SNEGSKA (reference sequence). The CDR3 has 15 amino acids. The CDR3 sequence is CSARVPSGDQETQYF.

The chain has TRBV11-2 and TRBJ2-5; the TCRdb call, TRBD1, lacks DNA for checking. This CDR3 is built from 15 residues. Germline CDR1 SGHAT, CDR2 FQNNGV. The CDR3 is CASSPGTGVQETQYF.

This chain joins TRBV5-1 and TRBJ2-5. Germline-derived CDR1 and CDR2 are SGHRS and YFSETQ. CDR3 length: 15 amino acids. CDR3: CASSLVATYQETQYF.

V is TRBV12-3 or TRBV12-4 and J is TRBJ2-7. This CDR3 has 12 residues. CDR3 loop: CASSLDPYEQYF.

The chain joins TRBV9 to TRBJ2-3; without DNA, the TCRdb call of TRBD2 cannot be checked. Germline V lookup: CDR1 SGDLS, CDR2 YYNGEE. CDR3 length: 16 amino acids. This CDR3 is CASSTYVSGSTDTQYF.

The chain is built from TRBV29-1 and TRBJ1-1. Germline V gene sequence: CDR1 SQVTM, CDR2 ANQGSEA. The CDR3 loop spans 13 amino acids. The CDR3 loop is CSVRRNTSTEAFF.

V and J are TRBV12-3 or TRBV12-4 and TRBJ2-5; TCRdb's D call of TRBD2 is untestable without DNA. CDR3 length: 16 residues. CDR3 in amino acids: CASSSIAGEYQETQYF.

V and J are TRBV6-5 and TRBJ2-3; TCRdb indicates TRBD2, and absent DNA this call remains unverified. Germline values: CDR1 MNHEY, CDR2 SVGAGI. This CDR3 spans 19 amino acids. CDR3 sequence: CASSSGGLAVRLRTDTQYF.

The CDR3 reads CASSYTGTAEQYF. The J gene is TRBJ2-7, the V gene TRBV6-6; as DNA is missing, the TRBD1 call by TCRdb cannot be tested. The germline V gene has CDR1 MNHNY and CDR2 SVGAGI (reference sequence). The CDR3 is 13 amino acids.

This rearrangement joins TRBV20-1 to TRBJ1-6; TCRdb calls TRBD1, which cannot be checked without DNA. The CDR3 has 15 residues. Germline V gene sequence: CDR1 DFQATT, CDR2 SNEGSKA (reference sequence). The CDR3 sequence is CSARTGQSYNSPLHF.